The clone carrying this T cell receptor beta chain has at least ten counts. Its antigen is unknown. These data are taken from a study of T cells in Graves' hyperthyroidism and ophthalmopathy. Study conclusions and caveats: Ophthalmopathy prediction by the model preceded onset by a median roughly 6 months. Among thyroid clonotypes expanded above 0.001, most also appeared in blood. Stable hyperthyroidism and ophthalmopathy were separated using 13 V-J signatures.

From germline, CDR1 is SEHNR and CDR2 FQNEAQ (reference sequence). This CDR3 comprises 15 residues. V was shortened by 1 base and J by 9 bases, with 13 bases between the two germline ends. Amplified TCR beta CDR3 regions derived from RNA transcripts. The primer set for the first-round RT-PCR of the TCR CDR3 was HTBI. TCRdb fed the multiplex PCR reads into MiXCR, producing one record per CDR3 protein. The table has 550,000 to 700,000 distinct CDR3 sequences, around 46% seen once. This clonotype originated in an adult woman with Graves' disease, either hyperthyroidism or ophthalmopathy (not recorded which). The rearrangement joins TRBV7-9 to TRBJ1-6; D is perhaps TRBD1 (5 bases). Sequencing was performed on peripheral blood or thyroid tissue (not recorded which). The CDR3 reads CASSLDGAGISPLHF. Here the CDR3 DNA reads TGTGCCAGCAGCTTAGATGGGGCCGGCATTTCACCCCTCCACTTT.